What follows are 25 T cell receptor beta chains derived from one specimen sequenced in a study of shared clonotypes between healthy human individuals. This table comes from immunoSEQ multiplex PCR, and its TCRdb copy is limited to in-frame clones, with some not included. The sample has 450,000 to 500,000 clones; approximately 81% are singletons. The specimen was PBMCs. These receptors came from a woman aged 40-49 years in good health. Some clones in this sample may be carry-over from other donors' samples.

V and J are TRBV28 and TRBJ1-1; D is uncertain. V dropped 5 bases and J dropped 2 bases, with 12 bases sitting between them. In germline, CDR1 is MDHEN, CDR2 SYDVKM. There are 14 residues in the CDR3. The CDR3 loop reads CASSPGLINTEAFF. In nucleotides, the CDR3 is TGTGCCAGCAGTCCTGGACTGATCAACACTGAAGCTTTCTTT. Full variable domain (rest looked up from reference TRBV28 and TRBJ1-1): DVKVTQSSRYLVKRTGEKVFLECVQDMDHENMFWYRQDPGLGLRLIYFSYDVKMKEKGDIPEGYSVSREKKERFSLILESASTNQTSMYLCASSPGLINTEAFFGQGTRLTVV.

V gene TRBV7-9 combines with J gene TRBJ1-5; D is uncertain. V was clipped by 3 bases and J by 7 bases, with 19 bases between them. The CDR3 spans 16 residues. Germline-derived CDR1 and CDR2 are SEHNR and FQNEAQ (reference sequence). The CDR3 nucleotides are TGTGCCAGCAGCTTCTCGTTGCCGGGGATCGAGCAGCCCCAGCATTTT. Protein sequence: CASSFSLPGIEQPQHF.

The chain joins TRBV18 to TRBJ2-1, with 8 positions matching TRBD2. V shed 4 bases and J 2 bases; nucleotides not matched to a gene: 4. This CDR3 has 15 residues. Germline V gene data show CDR1 as KGHSH and CDR2 as LQKENI. This chain's CDR3 is CASSQLREAYNEQFF. The CDR3, as DNA: TGTGCCAGCTCACAGCTGCGGGAGGCCTACAATGAGCAGTTCTTC.

The chain joins TRBV30 to TRBJ2-3, with 9 bases that match TRBD2. Germline-derived CDR1 and CDR2 are GTSNPN and SVGIG (reference sequence). J gave up 5 bases and V 3 bases, and 3 bases lay outside the gene matches. There are 13 residues in the CDR3. The CDR3 reads CAWSRLAEDTQYF. DNA for the CDR3: TGTGCCTGGAGCAGACTAGCGGAAGATACGCAGTATTTT.

The chain has TRBV14 and TRBJ2-2; D is unresolved. The germline V gene has CDR1 SGHDN and CDR2 FVKESK. Deletions cut 0 bases from V and 7 bases from J, with 12 bases between. CDR3 length: 15 amino acids. CDR3 DNA: TGTGCCAGCAGCCAAGATCGGCTAGTCTTCGGGGAGCTGTTTTTT. It codes for CASSQDRLVFGELFF.

Only a few counts were recorded for this clone. This chain connects TRBV28 to TRBJ1-2; TRBD1 is a possible D gene (5 bases). V dropped 5 bases and J dropped 5 bases, with 15 bases sitting between them. Germline V gives CDR1 MDHEN, CDR2 SYDVKM. The CDR3 consists of 14 residues. For the CDR3, the DNA is TGTGCCAGCAGTAACCTTCCGGGGGAATATGGCTACACCTTC. This encodes CASSNLPGEYGYTF.

This clone was recorded many times. CDR3 DNA: TGCAGCGTTACTCCAGGGGATAGGTCTCTCGAGCAGTACTTC. Amino acid sequence: CSVTPGDRSLEQYF. V gene TRBV29-1 combines with J gene TRBJ2-5; D perhaps matches TRBD1 (6 bases). Gene TRBJ2-7 matches the end of the DNA better, so the J call may be wrong. CDR1 SQVTM and CDR2 ANQGSEA come from the germline V gene. The CDR3 spans 14 residues.

The chain recombines TRBV4-1 with TRBJ2-1; D gene unclear. Germline-derived CDR1 and CDR2 are MGHRA and YSYEKL. V lost 7 bases and J lost 9, with 13 bases in between. This CDR3 has 12 amino acids. CDR3 in DNA: TGCGCCAGCACTAAGCGTTACGGTGAGCAGTTCTTC. Protein product: CASTKRYGEQFF.

V gene TRBV27 combines with J gene TRBJ2-4; weak D call: TRBD2 (6 bases). Germline V gives CDR1 MNHEY, CDR2 SMNVEV (reference sequence). V lost 1 base and J lost 0, with 16 bases in between. The CDR3 runs 18 residues. The DNA of the CDR3 is TGTGCCAGCAGTTTATACCCCGGGAGACCCATAGCCAAAAACATTCAGTACTTC. Amino acids: CASSLYPGRPIAKNIQYF.

Only a few counts were recorded for this clone. The chain uses TRBV7-2 and TRBJ2-2, with no clear D. There are 16 residues in the CDR3. CDR1 SGHTA and CDR2 FQGNSA come from the germline V gene. The V and J ends lost 5 bases and 2 bases respectively, with 15 bases between them. The CDR3 sequence: CASSAGLVTNTGELFF. The CDR3 nucleotides read TGTGCCAGCAGCGCTGGCTTAGTCACCAACACCGGGGAGCTGTTTTTT.

The chain couples TRBV28 to TRBJ1-1; 9 nucleotides agree with TRBD1. Germline V gene sequence: CDR1 MDHEN, CDR2 SYDVKM. This CDR3 contains 15 residues. Unmatched junction bases numbered 11, after V lost 5 bases and J lost 7 bases. The CDR3 coding sequence is TGTGCCAGCAGTGGCTGGACAGGGGTCGCCCATGAAGCTTTCTTT. Its protein is CASSGWTGVAHEAFF.

With regard to this clone: A single base is all that separates this from a far larger clone, so a read error is likely. Given the absence of the conserved phenylalanine or tryptophan at the CDR3 end, a read error is likely. V gene TRBV10-2 combines with J gene TRBJ2-2; D might be TRBD1 (6 bases). CDR1 and CDR2 from the germline V gene are WSHSY and SAAADI. Trimming removed 2 bases at V and 5 bases at J, with 9 bases between. The CDR3 runs to 14 residues. As DNA, the CDR3 is TGCGCCAGCAGTGAGAACAGGGTAACCGGGGAGCTGTTTCTT. It specifies CASSENRVTGELFL.

The chain combines TRBV5-6 with TRBJ1-2; D gene unclear. Trimming pared 2 bases from V and 4 bases from J, leaving 9 bases between. This CDR3 spans 13 amino acids. Germline CDR1 reads SGHDT; CDR2 reads YYEEEE. The CDR3 here is CASSFLRSYGYTF. CDR3 sequence (DNA): TGTGCCAGCAGCTTCTTACGGAGCTATGGCTACACCTTC.

This clone was seen a handful of times. Being one base from a much bigger clone, this may be a read error. The J gene is TRBJ2-5, the V gene TRBV5-6; 7 nucleotides align to TRBD1. Germline CDR1 SGHDT, CDR2 YYEEEE. This CDR3 has 14 amino acids. The DNA for the CDR3 is TGTGACAGCAGCCGAGGACAGGTTCAAGAGACCCAGTACTTC. This gives the protein CDSSRGQVQETQYF.

With respect to this clone: This is likely an artifact of a read error, given a far larger clone one base away. The chain has TRBV29-1 and TRBJ2-3; 8 bases are shared with TRBD1. The CDR3 covers 16 residues. Per the germline V gene, CDR1 is SQVTM and CDR2 is ANQGSEA. Unmatched junction bases numbered 14, after V lost 5 bases and J lost 4 bases. The CDR3 reads CSVTAPGGLFSDTQYF. In DNA form, the CDR3 reads TGCAGCGTTACCGCCCCAGGGGGCCTGTTTTCAGATACGCAGTATTTT.

J is TRBJ2-7 and V is TRBV5-1; perhaps TRBD1 as D (5 bases). CDR3 length equals 14 residues. The germline V gene has CDR1 SGHRS and CDR2 YFSETQ. Trimming cost V 4 bases and J 2 bases, with 13 bases left between them. CDR3 sequence reads: CASSLAQGTYEQYF. The CDR3 nucleotides are TGCGCCAGCAGCCTGGCCCAGGGAACCTACGAGCAGTACTTC.

This rearrangement joins TRBV6-6 to TRBJ2-2; TRBD1 matches at 7 bases. V lost 6 bases, J lost 4 bases, and 5 bases stayed unmatched. CDR1 is MNHNY, CDR2 SVGAGI, per germline (reference sequence). This CDR3 has 14 residues. The CDR3 spells CASSRGQTTGELFF. The CDR3 DNA sequence: TGTGCCAGCAGCCGGGGACAGACCACCGGGGAGCTGTTTTTT.

The genes are TRBV4-3 and TRBJ2-7; tentatively, D is TRBD1 (5 bases). CDR1 is LGHNA and CDR2 is YSLEER in the germline V gene. CDR3 length: 15 residues. Trimming stripped 3 bases from V and 3 bases from J, with 15 bases between. Here the CDR3 reads CASSQESDSDYEQYF. CDR3 bases: TGCGCCAGCAGCCAGGAATCAGACAGTGACTACGAGCAGTACTTC.

In this sample, this clone turned up many times. This chain links TRBV7-8 with TRBJ1-2; D uncertain. Trimming took off 5 bases at V and 0 bases at J, with 13 bases between the two ends. The V gene's germline CDR1 is SGHVS and CDR2 FQNEAQ. The CDR3 has 15 residues. CDR3 loop: CASSPSLAANYGYTF. The CDR3 nucleotides read TGTGCCAGCAGCCCCTCGTTAGCCGCTAACTATGGCTACACCTTC.

The CDR3 DNA follows: TGTGCCAGCAGCTTGGGACGAGGGAACTATGGCTACACCTTC. Its protein is CASSLGRGNYGYTF. This chain uses TRBV5-6 with TRBJ1-2, with no clear D. The ends were cut back, 0 bases at V and 2 bases at J, with 8 bases in the middle. The V gene's germline CDR1 is SGHDT and CDR2 YYEEEE. CDR3 length: 14 amino acids.

The chain combines TRBV4-3 with TRBJ2-5; TRBD2 matches 8 bases. CDR3 length equals 16 residues. J was trimmed by 2 bases and V by 2 bases; bases with no gene match: 7. The V gene's germline CDR1 is LGHNA and CDR2 YSLEER. The CDR3 loop is CASSQSGVAGQETQYF. CDR3 nucleotides: TGCGCCAGCAGCCAATCCGGGGTAGCGGGGCAAGAGACCCAGTACTTC.

The chain has TRBV27 and TRBJ1-5; 9 bases map to TRBD1. The J segment lost 4 bases and the V segment lost 6 bases, leaving 7 bases of the junction unmatched. Germline CDR1 and CDR2: MNHEY and SMNVEV (reference sequence). The CDR3 is made up of 15 amino acids. The CDR3 region is CASSLGQGNNQPQHF. The CDR3 nucleotides are TGTGCCAGCAGCCTTGGACAGGGGAATAATCAGCCCCAGCATTTT.

The rearrangement links TRBV27 to TRBJ2-3, with a weak D call TRBD1 (6 bases). The length of the CDR3 is 17 residues. Germline assignment: CDR1 MNHEY and CDR2 SMNVEV (reference sequence). The ends were cut back, 3 bases at V and 1 base at J, with 17 bases in the middle. CDR3 DNA: TGTGCCAGCAGTTTCTCTTCCAGGGGTTGGGGCACAGATACGCAGTATTTT. It translates to CASSFSSRGWGTDTQYF.

As for this clone: With only one base between it and a far larger clone, this is likely a read error. The rearrangement uses TRBV7-8 and TRBJ2-7; maybe TRBD2 (5 bases). V was shortened by 5 bases and J by 3 bases, with 14 bases between the two germline ends. The CDR3 consists of 14 residues. Germline V lookup: CDR1 SGHVS, CDR2 FQNEAQ. CDR3 protein: CASSRTSHYYEQYF. CDR3 in DNA: TGTGCCAGCAGCAGGACTTCGCATTACTACGAGCAGTACTTC.

This chain links TRBV7-2 with TRBJ2-3; D is ambiguous. The V end lost 2 bases, the J end lost 3 bases, and 12 bases lay between the germline ends. Germline assignment: CDR1 SGHTA and CDR2 FQGNSA. The CDR3 extends over 15 amino acids. The CDR3 loop is CASSLRSLGTDTQYF. CDR3 bases: TGTGCCAGCAGCTTACGGTCCCTGGGGACAGATACGCAGTATTTT.